The subject of this entry is one TCR beta chain. This same CDR3 is encoded by further DNA sequences in the sample. The data are from a study of blood T cell repertoires in COVID-19. Generated by immunoSEQ multiplex PCR, the TCRdb table keeps only in-frame clones and is missing some. The sample shows some 97,000 clones, roughly 87% of them seen only once. V lost 0 bases and J lost 5, with 5 bases in between. Germline V gene data show CDR1 as SGHNT and CDR2 as YYREEE (reference sequence). The CDR3 spans 12 residues. The genes are TRBV5-4 and TRBJ1-2; D not resolved. This clonotype originated in a man aged 25 to 45 in a cohort sampled during active COVID-19. What was sequenced was peripheral blood. The CDR3 sequence is CASSLDSYGYTF. CDR3 nucleotides: TGTGCCAGCAGCTTGGATAGTTATGGCTACACCTTC.